The T cell receptor (beta chain) under discussion was sequenced for a study of cytomegalovirus exposure and HLA in healthy donors. With 60 Vbeta and 13 Jbeta primers, the PCR was carried out. Assay: immunoSEQ multiplex PCR; the TCRdb copy retains only in-frame clones and omits some. The sample has 150,000 or so clones, over 60% seen once. What was sequenced was PBMCs. The receptor's source is a man between 35 and 55 years old in good health and CMV-seropositive.

The CDR3 bases are TGCAGTTCAACAGGGGGTGGCTACACCTTC. It is translated as CSSTGGGYTF. V gene TRBV20-1 combines with J gene TRBJ1-2, with 8 nucleotides matching TRBD1. The trim removed 8 bases at V and 7 bases at J, leaving 3 bases unmatched. The CDR3 extends over 10 amino acids. Germline V lookup: CDR1 DFQATT, CDR2 SNEGSKA (reference sequence).